This TCR beta chain is from a study of early T cells in non-severe SARS-CoV-2 infection. Study details: Sequencing targeted bulk RNA from unsorted whole blood, leaving chains unpaired.

The CDR3 length is 17 residues. The germline V gene has CDR1 DFQATT and CDR2 SNEGSKA (reference sequence). V gave up 1 base and J gave up 4 bases; unmatched junction bases: 11. Attached unique molecular identifiers marked individual cDNA molecules. TCRdb processed the 5' RACE reads anew with MiXCR; each CDR3 protein has one entry. This table has some 52,000 distinct CDR3 sequences, over 7% appearing once. The table lists this clonotype with many counts. This receptor was obtained from an adult who was a healthcare worker with PCR-confirmed SARS-CoV-2 infection or an uninfected control (not recorded which). The rearrangement uses TRBV20-1 and TRBJ2-7; 12 bases align to TRBD2. The specimen sequenced was whole blood. The CDR3 spells CSARGGTSGLLRYEQYF. As DNA, the CDR3 is TGCAGTGCTAGAGGAGGGACTAGCGGGCTCCTGAGGTACGAGCAGTACTTC.